A single sample gave rise to the 17 T cell receptor beta chains below, sequenced in a study of coeliac disease. The method was immunoSEQ multiplex PCR; TCRdb's version includes in-frame clones alone and lacks a portion of them. The data contain about 2,200 clones, over 60% of them singletons. The sample consisted of lamina propria lymphocytes from the gut. The receptors shown here come from a woman in her 30s with active celiac disease.

The chain has TRBV6-1 and TRBJ1-1; 7 nucleotides agree with TRBD1. Unmatched junction bases numbered 9, after V lost 7 bases and J lost 4 bases. Germline CDR1 MNHNS, CDR2 SASEGT. CDR3 length equals 14 residues. CDR3 coding DNA: TGTGCCAGCACCCTCACAGGGGTCTTCACTGAAGCTTTCTTT. As protein: CASTLTGVFTEAFF.

This sequence joins TRBV27 and TRBJ2-3, with a weak D call TRBD1 (5 bases). The CDR3 totals 13 residues. Germline CDR1 and CDR2: MNHEY and SMNVEV (reference sequence). The germline V and J ends were trimmed by 3 bases and 5 bases, with 9 bases remaining between them. DNA for the CDR3: TGTGCCAGCAGTTTGCTAGGGGTAGATACGCAGTATTTT. Translating gives CASSLLGVDTQYF.

V gene TRBV4-1 combines with J gene TRBJ2-6, with a tentative D call TRBD2 (5 bases). The CDR3 has 18 residues. Germline V gene lookup returns CDR1 MGHRA and CDR2 YSYEKL. Trimming stripped 4 bases from V and 1 base from J, with 17 bases between. The CDR3 loop is CASSPSRQRGSGANVLTF. The CDR3 nucleotides read TGCGCCAGCAGCCCCTCGAGGCAGCGCGGGTCTGGGGCCAACGTCCTGACTTTC.

The J gene is TRBJ2-6, the V gene TRBV2; possibly TRBD2 for D (6 bases). CDR1 is SNHLY, CDR2 FYNNEI, per germline. Trimming stripped 3 bases from V and 4 bases from J, with 16 bases between. This CDR3 contains 17 residues. The CDR3 loop reads CASSDSGEKEGANVLTF. The CDR3 DNA sequence: TGTGCCAGCAGTGATTCGGGGGAGAAGGAAGGGGCCAACGTCCTGACTTTC.

V is TRBV7-9 and J is TRBJ1-2; 8 bases match TRBD1. The length of the CDR3 is 15 residues. Germline lookup yields CDR1 SEHNR and CDR2 FQNEAQ (reference sequence). With 3 bases clipped from V and 5 bases from J, the junction kept 8 bases outside the gene matches. The CDR3 sequence is CASSFSRGPWYGYTF. The CDR3 nucleotides are TGTGCCAGCAGCTTCAGCAGGGGGCCTTGGTATGGCTACACCTTC.

The chain couples TRBV7-9 to TRBJ1-6, with D possibly matching TRBD1 (5 bases). Trimming pared 5 bases from V and 2 bases from J, leaving 16 bases between. The CDR3 has 17 residues. Germline V gene sequence: CDR1 SEHNR, CDR2 FQNEAQ (reference sequence). The DNA for the CDR3 is TGTGCCAGCAGCGATAGCAGGGTACTCGCCTATAATTCACCCCTCCACTTT. Encoded protein: CASSDSRVLAYNSPLHF.

Only a few counts were recorded for this clone. The chain has TRBV5-6 and TRBJ2-1, with no clear D. This CDR3 has 14 residues. CDR1 is SGHDT, CDR2 YYEEEE, per germline. Trimming shortened V by 0 bases and J by 10 bases, and 14 bases separated the two germline ends. The CDR3 protein is CASSLGDGPQEQFF. CDR3 nucleotide sequence: TGTGCCAGCAGCTTGGGCGATGGGCCCCAGGAGCAGTTCTTC.

The genes are TRBV29-1 and TRBJ1-1, with D perhaps matching TRBD1 (5 bases). CDR3 length: 17 amino acids. Germline V lookup: CDR1 SQVTM, CDR2 ANQGSEA. The V and J ends lost 7 bases and 3 bases respectively, with 27 bases between them. CDR3 DNA sequence: TGCAGCGGTTCAGACTTCCCTCAGGGTTTAGTCGACACTGAAGCTTTCTTT. Its protein product is CSGSDFPQGLVDTEAFF.

The rearrangement links TRBV5-1 to TRBJ1-2; 7 bases line up with TRBD1. The V gene's germline CDR1 is SGHRS and CDR2 YFSETQ. The CDR3 is 17 amino acids. V trimming: 4 bases; J trimming: 1 base; junction bases outside the gene matches: 13. The CDR3 DNA sequence: TGCGCCAGCAGCGCGGATCCGGACAGGAGTATTAACTATGGCTACACCTTC. Its translation: CASSADPDRSINYGYTF.

This chain links TRBV6-5 with TRBJ2-1; D may be TRBD2 (6 bases). This CDR3 is built from 13 residues. Germline V gene data show CDR1 as MNHEY and CDR2 as SVGAGI. The V and J ends lost 5 bases and 5 bases respectively, with 10 bases between them. CDR3: CASSGGSHNEQFF. In DNA, the CDR3 is TGTGCCAGCAGTGGGGGGTCACACAATGAGCAGTTCTTC.

The V call is TRBV30, the J call TRBJ1-1, with TRBD1 as a possible D gene (5 bases). The germline V and J ends were trimmed by 3 bases and 1 base, with 12 bases remaining between them. CDR1 and CDR2 (germline): GTSNPN, SVGIG (reference sequence). The CDR3 loop spans 14 amino acids. DNA of the CDR3: TGTGCCTGGAGCCCTGGGGGGACGAACACTGAAGCTTTCTTT. It specifies CAWSPGGTNTEAFF. The full variable domain, with the rest looked up from reference TRBV30 and TRBJ1-1, is SQTIHQWPATLVQPVGSPLSLECTVEGTSNPNLYWYRQAAGRGLQLLFYSVGIGQISSEVPQNLSASRPQDRQFILSSKKLLLSDSGFYLCAWSPGGTNTEAFFGQGTRLTVV.

J is TRBJ2-7 and V is TRBV5-4; the match to TRBD2 covers 10 bases. The CDR3 has 18 residues. The ends lost 4 bases at V and 3 bases at J; junction bases unmatched: 16. Per germline, CDR1 SGHNT and CDR2 YYREEE (reference sequence). In nucleotides, the CDR3 is TGTGCCAGCAGCCCCCCTTCAGCGGGAGGGCCCTCCGACTACGAGCAGTACTTC. Encoded protein: CASSPPSAGGPSDYEQYF.

A few counts support this clone. The chain couples TRBV18 to TRBJ2-7; TRBD1 might be the D (6 bases). V lost 3 bases and J 4 bases, leaving 19 bases between the germline ends. This CDR3 is 16 amino acids long. Germline-derived CDR1 and CDR2 are KGHSH and LQKENI. CDR3 nucleotides: TGTGCCAGCTCACCCGAGTTAGGCAGGGGCCGGTACGAGCAGTACTTC. Translated: CASSPELGRGRYEQYF. Variable domain in full (rest from reference TRBV18 and TRBJ2-7): NAGVMQNPRHLVRRRGQEARLRCSPMKGHSHVYWYRQLPEEGLKFMVYLQKENIIDESGMPKERFSAEFPKEGPSILRIQQVVRGDSAAYFCASSPELGRGRYEQYFGPGTRLTVT.

This clone was observed a few times. The chain couples TRBV7-6 to TRBJ2-3, with TRBD2 identical over 11 bases. In germline, CDR1 is SGHVS, CDR2 FNYEAQ. This CDR3 spans 16 amino acids. V dropped 5 bases and J dropped 0; count of bases not matched to a gene: 4. The CDR3 loop reads CASSARTSGSTDTQYF. The CDR3 nucleotides read TGTGCCAGCAGCGCGCGGACTAGCGGGAGCACAGATACGCAGTATTTT.

CDR3 amino acids: CASGCFTIRFRKYGYTF. Here the CDR3 DNA reads TGTGCTAGTGGTTGTTTTACCATACGATTCAGGAAGTATGGCTACACCTTC. The V call is TRBV12-5, the J call TRBJ1-2; no clear D. The germline V gene has CDR1 LGHNT and CDR2 FRNRAP. This CDR3 spans 17 amino acids. Trimming took off 4 bases at V and 5 bases at J, with 23 bases between the two ends.

Turning to this clone: At one end, the junction sequence differs from germline, possibly due to a read error. This rearrangement joins TRBV29-1 to TRBJ2-1, with unresolved D. Germline CDR1 and CDR2: SQVTM and ANQGSEA. This CDR3 has 12 amino acids. Here the CDR3 DNA reads TGCAGCGTTGAAATAGCCTACGATGAGCAGTTCTTC. Its protein product is CSVEIAYDEQFF.

The chain combines TRBV10-3 with TRBJ1-1; possible D gene TRBD1, 5 bases. The CDR3 sequence is 15 residues long. V was trimmed by 0 bases and J by 3 bases, leaving 11 bases between them. Germline CDR1 ENHRY, CDR2 SYGVKD. This chain's CDR3 is CAISESRVGDTEAFF. The CDR3 DNA reads as TGTGCCATCAGTGAGTCCAGGGTAGGGGACACTGAAGCTTTCTTT.